One sample yielded the 7 T cell receptor beta chains listed below, sequenced in a study of blood T cell repertoires in COVID-19. Sequencing used immunoSEQ multiplex PCR; TCRdb keeps in-frame clones, though not all of them. The repertoire holds 90,000 to 100,000 clones, about 83% seen once, with just under 2% in the top ten. Sequenced material: peripheral blood. The receptors were gathered from a man between 65 and 85 years old with active or convalescent COVID-19.

The chain has TRBV28 and TRBJ1-5; the D gene is possibly TRBD1 (6 bases). Deletions cut 6 bases from V and 0 bases from J, with 12 bases between. The germline V gene has CDR1 MDHEN and CDR2 SYDVKM. The CDR3 loop spans 15 amino acids. The CDR3 spells CASRSQGSSNQPQHF. The CDR3 nucleotides are TGTGCCAGCAGGTCTCAGGGGTCTAGCAATCAGCCCCAGCATTTT.

The V and J genes are TRBV6-6 and TRBJ2-7, with a tentative D call TRBD2 (6 bases). V lost 6 bases and J 0 bases, leaving 9 bases between the germline ends. Germline CDR1 reads MNHNY; CDR2 reads SVGAGI (reference sequence). CDR3 length: 13 residues. The CDR3 region is CASREGPSYEQYF. The CDR3 bases are TGTGCCAGCAGGGAGGGGCCCTCCTACGAGCAGTACTTC.

The gene calls are TRBV5-1 and TRBJ2-3; possibly TRBD2 for D (6 bases). Trimming removed 1 base from V and 2 bases from J, with 11 bases in between. The CDR3 has 15 residues. Germline V CDR1 and CDR2: SGHRS, YFSETQ. The CDR3 region is CASSLTSWVTDTQYF. CDR3 nucleotide sequence: TGCGCCAGCAGCTTGACTAGCTGGGTCACAGATACGCAGTATTTT.

V and J are TRBV9 and TRBJ1-2; 10 bases agree with TRBD1. Germline assignment: CDR1 SGDLS and CDR2 YYNGEE. The CDR3 totals 13 residues. The V gene end was trimmed by 3 bases and the J gene end by 8 bases; junction bases not matched to a gene: 4. CDR3 sequence: CASSEDRGLGYTF. CDR3 sequence (DNA): TGTGCCAGCAGCGAAGACAGGGGGCTGGGCTACACCTTC.

The V call is TRBV5-1, the J call TRBJ1-2; 7 nucleotides align to TRBD1. The CDR3 is 13 residues long. Germline-derived CDR1 and CDR2 are SGHRS and YFSETQ. V dropped 3 bases and J dropped 4; count of bases not matched to a gene: 3. CDR3: CASSWTGIYGYTF. The CDR3 DNA is TGCGCCAGCAGCTGGACAGGTATCTATGGCTACACCTTC.

This rearrangement joins TRBV28 to TRBJ1-3; D unclear. The CDR3 sequence is 13 residues long. Per germline, CDR1 MDHEN and CDR2 SYDVKM. The V end was cut by 5 bases, the J end by 7 bases, with 12 bases between. CDR3 region: CASSLVAGNTIYF. Here the CDR3 DNA reads TGTGCCAGCAGTCTAGTGGCCGGGAACACCATATATTTT.

J is TRBJ2-2 and V is TRBV4-2; TRBD2 agrees at 7 bases. Trimming cost V 1 base and J 4 bases; bases outside gene matches: 3. Germline assignment: CDR1 LGHNA and CDR2 YNFKEQ. The CDR3 covers 15 residues. Here the CDR3 DNA reads TGTGCCAGCAGCCAAGGACTAGCCCTCACCGGGGAGCTGTTTTTT. This gives the protein CASSQGLALTGELFF.